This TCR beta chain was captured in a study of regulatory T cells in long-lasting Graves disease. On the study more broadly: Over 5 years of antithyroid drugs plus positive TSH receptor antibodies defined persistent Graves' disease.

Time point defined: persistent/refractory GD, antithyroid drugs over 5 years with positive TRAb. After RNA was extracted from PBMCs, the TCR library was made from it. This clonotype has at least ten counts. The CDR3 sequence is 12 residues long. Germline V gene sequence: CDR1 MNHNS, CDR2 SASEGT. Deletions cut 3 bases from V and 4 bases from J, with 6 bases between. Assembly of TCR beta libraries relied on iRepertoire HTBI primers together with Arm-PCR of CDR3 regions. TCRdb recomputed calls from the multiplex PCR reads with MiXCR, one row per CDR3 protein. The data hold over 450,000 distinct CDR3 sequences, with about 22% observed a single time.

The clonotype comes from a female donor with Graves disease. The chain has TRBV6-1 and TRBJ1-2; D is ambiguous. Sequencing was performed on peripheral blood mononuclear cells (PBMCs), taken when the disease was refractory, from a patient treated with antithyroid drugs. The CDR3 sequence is CASSDAGYGYTF. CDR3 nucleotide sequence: TGTGCCAGCAGTGATGCGGGCTATGGCTACACCTTC.